This paragraph covers one TCR beta chain sequence. The data derive from a study of lymphopenia after photon versus proton radiotherapy. Clones were read by immunoSEQ multiplex PCR, and TCRdb kept only the in-frame ones, dropping some. The table lists about 50,000 clones, 92% of them singletons. The CDR3 contains 13 residues. V was pared by 8 bases and J by 7 bases, with 7 bases of the junction left unmatched. Germline CDR1 and CDR2: SGHTA and FQGNSA. The receptor comes from a woman in her thirties or forties with cholangiocarcinoma. The J gene is TRBJ1-4, the V gene TRBV7-2; TRBD1 matches 7 bases. Source: peripheral blood, taken from a patient treated with photon-based radiotherapy. The CDR3 loop reads CASGQGDIEKLFF. The CDR3 DNA follows: TGTGCCAGCGGTCAGGGGGATATTGAAAAACTGTTTTTT.